This TCR beta chain was captured in a study of a mutant IDH1 vaccine in newly diagnosed glioma. Overall study: Among treated patients, roughly 62% were male and about 40% female, and mean age was approximately 40 years. Patients previously underwent radiotherapy, temozolomide, or both, and most underwent both.

For this clone: Its antigen remains unidentified.

The CDR3 consists of 16 residues. CDR1 and CDR2 (germline): LGHNA, YSLEER. V was pared by 2 bases and J by 4 bases, with 14 bases between. Time point specified: baseline, week 1 (first vaccination visit). The sample's treatment: pre-vaccination baseline after standard-of-care therapy. Generated by immunoSEQ multiplex PCR, the TCRdb table keeps only in-frame clones and is missing some. The table lists more than 80,000 clones, around 82% of them singletons. Study-wide points: Apparently unrelated to pseudoprogression were changes in the top peripheral T cell clonotypes. Overall, about 93% of patients had vaccine-induced immune responses.

V and J are TRBV4-3 and TRBJ2-2; possibly TRBD1 for D (8 bases). The TCR originated in a woman aged 50 to 60 with glioma. Sequenced material: PBMCs, taken from a glioma patient treated with radiotherapy, temozolomide or both. CDR3 loop: CASSQNHRGGTGELFF. The CDR3 DNA follows: TGCGCCAGCAGCCAAAACCACAGGGGGGGCACCGGGGAGCTGTTTTTT.